This T cell receptor (beta chain) was sequenced during a study of shared clonotypes between healthy human individuals. Data came from immunoSEQ multiplex PCR; TCRdb stores just in-frame clones and leaves some out. The top ten hold 0.1% to 0.15% of the sample, which has about 2 million clones, 90% to 95% seen once. The germline CDR1 and CDR2 sequences are LNHDA and SQIVND (reference sequence). This CDR3 has 14 residues. Trimming took 4 bases from V and 7 from J, leaving 13 bases between them. Concerning this clone itself: Other DNA sequences from this sample encode an identical CDR3 as well.

The receptor was isolated from a man younger than 30 in good health. Specimen: naive CD4+ T cells sorted from blood. The subset was: CD45RA+ positively selected. The chain recombines TRBV19 with TRBJ1-4, with D perhaps TRBD1 (6 bases). The CDR3 DNA sequence: TGTGCCAGTAGTACGGGACAAGGAGGTGAAAAACTGTTTTTT. Translation gives CASSTGQGGEKLFF.